This is a list of T cell receptor beta chains from one sample in a study of blood T cell repertoires in COVID-19. Sequencing used immunoSEQ multiplex PCR; TCRdb keeps in-frame clones, though not all of them. The table has 75,000 to 100,000 clones, about 86% seen once; the top ten hold approximately 15%. Sequencing used peripheral blood. The receptor set was obtained from a human donor in a cohort sampled during active COVID-19. The CDR3 runs from the conserved cysteine through the conserved F or W. Expanded clones get a size class; other rows say once, few or many, or leave the size out.

CDR3: CASSGQGVNQPQHF; J: TRBJ1-5; size: few; V: TRBV2
CDR3: CSVTGHVGAFTEQFF; J: TRBJ2-1; size: .; V: TRBV29-1
CDR3: CASSLDRDLRNTEAFF; J: TRBJ1-1; size: .; V: TRBV7-8
CDR3: CAWSFPGTRTNEQFF; J: TRBJ2-1; size: .; V: TRBV30
CDR3: CASSQGEGLAIGDTQYF; J: TRBJ2-3; size: .; V: TRBV4-3
CDR3: CASSPGLSGNIQYF; J: TRBJ2-4; size: .; V: TRBV13
CDR3: CASRKGRGPGNQPQHF; J: TRBJ1-5; size: .; V: TRBV28
CDR3: CASNVQGPNSPLHF; J: TRBJ1-6; size: .; V: TRBV27
CDR3: CASSPTGLPGANVLTF; J: TRBJ2-6; size: once; V: TRBV6-4
CDR3: CASRKLRDSHYNEQFF; J: TRBJ2-1; size: few; V: TRBV7-2
CDR3: CASNNPGLAGAEQFF; J: TRBJ2-1; size: .; V: TRBV2
CDR3: CASSWGTSSYEQYF; J: TRBJ2-7; size: few; V: TRBV6-2/TRBV6-3
CDR3: CASSRDSYNQPQHF; J: TRBJ1-5; size: .; V: TRBV7-8
CDR3: CATSIQGGSSNQPQHF; J: TRBJ1-5; size: .; V: TRBV21-1
CDR3: CASSFRLAGREQYF; J: TRBJ2-7; size: once; V: TRBV28
CDR3: CALKTGSDEQYF; J: TRBJ2-7; size: .; V: TRBV30
CDR3: CASSPLGGANTDTQYF; J: TRBJ2-3; size: .; V: TRBV7-9
CDR3: CASSSGQGVTGELFF; J: TRBJ2-2; size: .; V: TRBV28
CDR3: CASAGTGYYGYTF; J: TRBJ1-2; size: .; V: TRBV6-5
CDR3: CASSLVAAPDTQYF; J: TRBJ2-3; size: .; V: TRBV7-9
CDR3: CASSPVWGGRGEKLFF; J: TRBJ1-4; size: .; V: TRBV5-1
CDR3: CASSPGSYEQYF; J: TRBJ2-7; size: .; V: TRBV12-3/TRBV12-4
CDR3: CASSRTDYGYTF; J: TRBJ1-2; size: .; V: TRBV12-3/TRBV12-4
CDR3: CASSYGAGLNYGYTF; J: TRBJ1-2; size: .; V: TRBV6-2/TRBV6-3
CDR3: CASGPGDRNYGYTF; J: TRBJ1-2; size: few; V: TRBV12-5
CDR3: CASTLGWPSGEQYF; J: TRBJ2-7; size: .; V: TRBV13
CDR3: CATKPDTYNYGYTF; J: TRBJ1-2; size: .; V: TRBV2
CDR3: CASSPLAASTPQPQHF; J: TRBJ1-5; size: .; V: TRBV19
CDR3: CASSAQGLANEKLFF; J: TRBJ1-4; size: .; V: TRBV2
CDR3: CASSQAGQPNYGYTF; J: TRBJ1-2; size: .; V: TRBV4-1
CDR3: CASSLWTSSYNEQFF; J: TRBJ2-1; size: few; V: TRBV28
CDR3: CASSHPGLETQYF; J: TRBJ2-5; size: .; V: TRBV7-2
CDR3: CASKGQGNTDTQYF; J: TRBJ2-3; size: .; V: TRBV6-5
CDR3: CASSPRQGLGTEAFF; J: TRBJ1-1; size: .; V: TRBV27
CDR3: CASSLIGTSGTDTQYF; J: TRBJ2-3; size: once; V: TRBV27
CDR3: CAILGEGYNEQFF; J: TRBJ2-1; size: .; V: TRBV10-3
CDR3: CAISEGRAGTNEQFF; J: TRBJ2-1; size: .; V: TRBV10-3
CDR3: CASSLAGKQFF; J: TRBJ2-1; size: .; V: TRBV27
CDR3: CASSQGQISGNTIYF; J: TRBJ1-3; size: .; V: TRBV3-1/TRBV3-2
CDR3: CASSHFRDIFNYGYTF; J: TRBJ1-2; size: .; V: TRBV4-1
CDR3: CASSLVPGVTGELFF; J: TRBJ2-2; size: .; V: TRBV5-6
CDR3: CASSLLAFSYNEQFF; J: TRBJ2-1; size: .; V: TRBV7-2
CDR3: CASSLTGATYGYTF; J: TRBJ1-2; size: .; V: TRBV5-1
CDR3: CASSLAGDSGNTIYF; J: TRBJ1-3; size: few; V: TRBV11-3
CDR3: CASSLHRTGFTFNTEAFF; J: TRBJ1-1; size: .; V: TRBV11-2
CDR3: CAIRGQGGYEQYF; J: TRBJ2-7; size: .; V: TRBV10-3